This T cell receptor (beta chain) is drawn from a study of patients and donors after allogeneic stem cell transplantation. One entry per CDR3 protein, called by TCRdb with MiXCR from the RT-PCR reads. The repertoire holds about 160,000 distinct CDR3 sequences, with roughly 24% as singletons. V lost 0 bases and J lost 4; bases outside the gene matches: 14. This CDR3 is 18 amino acids long. CDR1 MNHEY and CDR2 SMNVEV come from the germline V gene (reference sequence). There are a few counts of this clonotype. Material: blood, either unsorted or a sorted T cell fraction (not recorded which). The source is a human donor who was either an allogeneic HSCT recipient or a stem cell or donor lymphocyte infusion donor (not recorded which). It is not recorded whose cells these are; they may come from a transplant donor. The chain combines TRBV27 with TRBJ1-1, with 7 bases lining up with TRBD1. The CDR3 is CASSLSLDRDSLGTEAFF. The CDR3 nucleotides read TGTGCCAGCAGTTTATCCCTCGACAGGGACTCTCTTGGCACTGAAGCTTTCTTT.